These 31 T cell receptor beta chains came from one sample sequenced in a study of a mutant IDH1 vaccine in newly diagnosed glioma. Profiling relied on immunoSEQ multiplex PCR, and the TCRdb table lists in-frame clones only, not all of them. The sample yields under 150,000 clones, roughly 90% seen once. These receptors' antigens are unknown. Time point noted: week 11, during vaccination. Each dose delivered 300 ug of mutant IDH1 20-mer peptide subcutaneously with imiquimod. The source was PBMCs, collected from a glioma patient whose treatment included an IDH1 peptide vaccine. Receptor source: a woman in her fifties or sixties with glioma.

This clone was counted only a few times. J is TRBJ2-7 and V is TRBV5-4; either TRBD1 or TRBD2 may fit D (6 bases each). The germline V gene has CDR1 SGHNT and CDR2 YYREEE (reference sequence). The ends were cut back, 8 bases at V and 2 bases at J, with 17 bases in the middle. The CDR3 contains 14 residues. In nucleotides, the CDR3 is TGTGCCAGTTCATCGGGGGCTGACACCTACGAGCAGTACTTC. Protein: CASSSGADTYEQYF.

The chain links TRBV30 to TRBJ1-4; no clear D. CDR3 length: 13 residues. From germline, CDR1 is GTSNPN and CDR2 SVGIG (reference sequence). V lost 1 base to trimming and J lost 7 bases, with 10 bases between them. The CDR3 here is CAWSGRTGEKLFF. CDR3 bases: TGTGCCTGGAGTGGAAGGACGGGTGAAAAACTGTTTTTT.

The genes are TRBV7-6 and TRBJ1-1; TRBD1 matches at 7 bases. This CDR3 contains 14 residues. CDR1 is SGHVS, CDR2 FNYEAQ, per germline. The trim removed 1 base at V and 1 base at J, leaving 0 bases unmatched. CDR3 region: CASSLGTGNTEAFF. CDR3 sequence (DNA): TGTGCCAGCAGCTTAGGGACAGGGAACACTGAAGCTTTCTTT.

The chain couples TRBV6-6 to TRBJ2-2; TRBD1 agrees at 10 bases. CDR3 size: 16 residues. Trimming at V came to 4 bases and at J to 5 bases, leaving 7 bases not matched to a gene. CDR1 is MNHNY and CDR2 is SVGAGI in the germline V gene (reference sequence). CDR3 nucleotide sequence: TGTGCCAGCAGTTCCGGGACAGGGGTGTGGACCGGGGAGCTGTTTTTT. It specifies CASSSGTGVWTGELFF.

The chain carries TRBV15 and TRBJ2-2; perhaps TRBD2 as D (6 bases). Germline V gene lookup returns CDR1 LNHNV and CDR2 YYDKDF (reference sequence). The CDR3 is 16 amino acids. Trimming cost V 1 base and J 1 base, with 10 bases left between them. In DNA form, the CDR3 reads TGTGCCACCAGCAGAGCTGGGCGGGGGAACACCGGGGAGCTGTTTTTT. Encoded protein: CATSRAGRGNTGELFF.

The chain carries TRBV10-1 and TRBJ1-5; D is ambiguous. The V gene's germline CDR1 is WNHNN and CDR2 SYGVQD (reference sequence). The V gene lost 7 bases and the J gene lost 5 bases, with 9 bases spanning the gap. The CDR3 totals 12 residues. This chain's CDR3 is CASTESDQPQHF. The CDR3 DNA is TGCGCCAGCACCGAGTCGGATCAGCCCCAGCATTTT.

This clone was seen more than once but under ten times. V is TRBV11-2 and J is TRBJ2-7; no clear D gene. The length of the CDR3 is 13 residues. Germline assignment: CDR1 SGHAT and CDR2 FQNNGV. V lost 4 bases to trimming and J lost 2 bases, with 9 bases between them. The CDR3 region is CASSSSIAYEQYF. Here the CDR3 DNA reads TGTGCCAGCAGCTCCTCAATCGCCTACGAGCAGTACTTC.

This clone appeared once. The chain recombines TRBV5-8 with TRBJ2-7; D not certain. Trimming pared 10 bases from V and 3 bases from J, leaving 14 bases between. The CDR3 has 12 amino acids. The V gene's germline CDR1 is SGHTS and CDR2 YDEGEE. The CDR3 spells CASKPAIYEQYF. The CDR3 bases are TGTGCCTCCAAACCGGCAATCTACGAGCAGTACTTC.

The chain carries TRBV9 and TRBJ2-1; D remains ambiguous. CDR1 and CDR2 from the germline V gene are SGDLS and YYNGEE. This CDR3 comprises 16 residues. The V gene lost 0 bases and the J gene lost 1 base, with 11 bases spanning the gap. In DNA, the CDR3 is TGTGCCAGCAGCGTAGCGACGTCGGATTCCTACAATGAGCAGTTCTTC. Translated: CASSVATSDSYNEQFF.

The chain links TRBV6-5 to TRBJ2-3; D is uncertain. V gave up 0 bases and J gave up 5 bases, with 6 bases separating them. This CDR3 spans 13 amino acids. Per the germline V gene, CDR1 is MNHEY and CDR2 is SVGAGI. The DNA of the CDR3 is TGTGCCAGCAGTTACTCGATAAGAGATACGCAGTATTTT. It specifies CASSYSIRDTQYF.

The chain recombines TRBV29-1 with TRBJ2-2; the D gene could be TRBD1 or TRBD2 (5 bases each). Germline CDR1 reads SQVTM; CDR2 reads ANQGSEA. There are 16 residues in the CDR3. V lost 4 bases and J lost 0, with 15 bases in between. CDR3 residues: CSVGGSSRANTGELFF. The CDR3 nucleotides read TGCAGCGTTGGGGGGAGTAGCAGAGCGAACACCGGGGAGCTGTTTTTT.

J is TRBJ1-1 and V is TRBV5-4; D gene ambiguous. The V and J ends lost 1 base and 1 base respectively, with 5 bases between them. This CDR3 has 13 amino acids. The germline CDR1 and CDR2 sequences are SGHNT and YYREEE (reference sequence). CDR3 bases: TGTGCCAGCAGCTTGCAACGGAACACTGAAGCTTTCTTT. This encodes CASSLQRNTEAFF.

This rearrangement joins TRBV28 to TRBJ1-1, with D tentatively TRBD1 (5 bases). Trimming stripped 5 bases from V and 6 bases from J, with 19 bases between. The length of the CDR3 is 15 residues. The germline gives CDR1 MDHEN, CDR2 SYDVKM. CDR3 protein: CASSPGAVGSPEAFF. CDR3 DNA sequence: TGTGCCAGCAGTCCCGGGGCAGTTGGGTCCCCTGAAGCTTTCTTT.

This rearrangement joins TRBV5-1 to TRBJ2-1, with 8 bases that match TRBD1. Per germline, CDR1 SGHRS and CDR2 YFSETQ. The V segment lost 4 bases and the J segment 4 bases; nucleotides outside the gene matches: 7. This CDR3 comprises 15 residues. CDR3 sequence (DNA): TGCGCCAGCAGCAATCCGGGACAGGCTTACAATGAGCAGTTCTTC. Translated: CASSNPGQAYNEQFF.

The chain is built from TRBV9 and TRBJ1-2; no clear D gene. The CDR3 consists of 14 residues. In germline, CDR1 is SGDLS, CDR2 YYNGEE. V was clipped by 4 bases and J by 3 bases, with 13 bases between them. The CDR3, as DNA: TGTGCCAGCAGCCCTGCCGCAGCCGACTATGGCTACACCTTC. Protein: CASSPAAADYGYTF. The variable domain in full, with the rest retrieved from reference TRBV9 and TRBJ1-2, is DSGVTQTPKHLITATGQRVTLRCSPRSGDLSVYWYQQSLDQGLQFLIQYYNGEERAKGNILERFSAQQFPDLHSELNLSSLELGDSALYFCASSPAAADYGYTFGSGTRLTVV.

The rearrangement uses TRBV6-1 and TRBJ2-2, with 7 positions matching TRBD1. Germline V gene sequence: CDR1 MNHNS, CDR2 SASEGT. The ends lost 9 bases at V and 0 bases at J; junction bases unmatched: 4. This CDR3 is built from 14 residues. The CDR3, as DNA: TGTGCCAGTTCGGACAGGCCGAACACCGGGGAGCTGTTTTTT. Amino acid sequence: CASSDRPNTGELFF.

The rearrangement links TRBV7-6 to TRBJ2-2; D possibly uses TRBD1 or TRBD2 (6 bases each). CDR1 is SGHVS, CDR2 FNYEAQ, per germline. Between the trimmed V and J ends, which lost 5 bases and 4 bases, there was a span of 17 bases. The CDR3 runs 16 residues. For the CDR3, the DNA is TGTGCCAGCAGCCCACTCCGGGGGCGGGTCACCGGGGAGCTGTTTTTT. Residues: CASSPLRGRVTGELFF.

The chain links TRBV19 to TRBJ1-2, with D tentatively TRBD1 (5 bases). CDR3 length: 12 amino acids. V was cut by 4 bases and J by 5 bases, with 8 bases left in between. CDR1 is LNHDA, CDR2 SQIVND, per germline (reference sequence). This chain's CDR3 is CASSTGTYGYTF. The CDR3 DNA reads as TGTGCCAGTAGTACCGGGACGTATGGCTACACCTTC.

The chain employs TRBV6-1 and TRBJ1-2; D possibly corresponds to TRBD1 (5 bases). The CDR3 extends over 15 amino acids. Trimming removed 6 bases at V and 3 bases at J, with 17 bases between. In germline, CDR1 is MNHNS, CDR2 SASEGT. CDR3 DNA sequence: TGTGCCAGCAGCGAACGCTTGGGGGTGGACTATGGCTACACCTTC. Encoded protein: CASSERLGVDYGYTF.

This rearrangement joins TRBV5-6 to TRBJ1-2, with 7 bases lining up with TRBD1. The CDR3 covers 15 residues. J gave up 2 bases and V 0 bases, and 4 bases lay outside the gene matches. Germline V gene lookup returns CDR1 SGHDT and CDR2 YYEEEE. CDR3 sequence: CASSLGGTENYGYTF. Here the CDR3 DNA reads TGTGCCAGCAGCTTGGGGGGGACAGAGAACTATGGCTACACCTTC.

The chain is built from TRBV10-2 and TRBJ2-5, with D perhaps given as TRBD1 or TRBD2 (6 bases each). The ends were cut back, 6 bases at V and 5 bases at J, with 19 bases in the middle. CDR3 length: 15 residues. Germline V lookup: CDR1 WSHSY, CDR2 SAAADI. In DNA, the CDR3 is TGCGCCAGCAGCGAGACGACGGGGGCACGGGAGACCCAGTACTTC. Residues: CASSETTGARETQYF.

The CDR3 protein is CASATLAGGPDTQYF. The CDR3 bases are TGCGCCAGCGCCACTCTAGCGGGAGGCCCAGATACGCAGTATTTT. The rearrangement joins TRBV5-1 to TRBJ2-3, with 11 bases lining up with TRBD2. Per germline, CDR1 SGHRS and CDR2 YFSETQ. The junction had 8 bases not matched to a gene; V was cut back by 7 bases and J by 4 bases. The CDR3 sequence is 15 residues long.

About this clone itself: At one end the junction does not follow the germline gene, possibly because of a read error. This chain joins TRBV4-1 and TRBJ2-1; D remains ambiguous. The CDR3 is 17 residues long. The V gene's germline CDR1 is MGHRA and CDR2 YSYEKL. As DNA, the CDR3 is TGCGCCAGCAGCCAAGGACGGGTTCTGCAATCCTACGATGAGCAGTTCTTC. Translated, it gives CASSQGRVLQSYDEQFF.

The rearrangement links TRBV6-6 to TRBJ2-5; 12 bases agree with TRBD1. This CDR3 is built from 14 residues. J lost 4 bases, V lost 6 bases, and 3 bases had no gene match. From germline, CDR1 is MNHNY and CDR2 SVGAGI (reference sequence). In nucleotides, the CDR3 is TGTGCCAGCAGCCGGGGACAGGGGGCAGAGACCCAGTACTTC. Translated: CASSRGQGAETQYF.

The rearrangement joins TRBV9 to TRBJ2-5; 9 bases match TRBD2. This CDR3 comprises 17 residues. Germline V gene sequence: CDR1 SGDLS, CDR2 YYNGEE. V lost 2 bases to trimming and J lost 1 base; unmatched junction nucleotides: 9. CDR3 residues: CASSVGLAGVVQETQYF. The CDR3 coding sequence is TGTGCCAGCAGCGTGGGGTTAGCGGGAGTGGTCCAAGAGACCCAGTACTTC.

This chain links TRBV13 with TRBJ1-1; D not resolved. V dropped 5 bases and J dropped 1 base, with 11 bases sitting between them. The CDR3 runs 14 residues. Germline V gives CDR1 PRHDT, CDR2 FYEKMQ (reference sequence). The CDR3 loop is CASSPRPRNTEAFF. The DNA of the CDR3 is TGTGCCAGCAGCCCCAGACCGCGGAACACTGAAGCTTTCTTT.

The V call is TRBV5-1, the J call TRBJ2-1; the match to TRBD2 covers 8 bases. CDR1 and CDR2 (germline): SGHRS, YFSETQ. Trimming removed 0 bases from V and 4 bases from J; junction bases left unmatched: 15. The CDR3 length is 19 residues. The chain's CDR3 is CASSLVSAGGPQLYNEQFF. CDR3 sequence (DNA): TGCGCCAGCAGCTTGGTTTCGGCGGGAGGCCCTCAACTTTACAATGAGCAGTTCTTC.

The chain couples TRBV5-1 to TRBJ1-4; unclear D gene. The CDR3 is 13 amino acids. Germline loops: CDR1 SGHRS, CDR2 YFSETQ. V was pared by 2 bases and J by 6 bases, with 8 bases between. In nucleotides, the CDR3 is TGCGCCAGCAGCTTCGAGGGTTATGAAAAACTGTTTTTT. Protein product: CASSFEGYEKLFF.

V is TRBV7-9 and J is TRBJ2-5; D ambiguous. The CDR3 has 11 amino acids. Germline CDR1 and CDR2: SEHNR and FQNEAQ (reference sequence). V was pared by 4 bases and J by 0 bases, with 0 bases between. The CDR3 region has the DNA TGTGCCAGCAGCTACCAAGAGACCCAGTACTTC. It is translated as CASSYQETQYF.

The CDR3 sequence: CASSLYPRGRPGNTIYF. CDR3 DNA sequence: TGTGCCAGCAGTTTATATCCCCGGGGGAGGCCGGGAAACACCATATATTTT. The chain recombines TRBV28 with TRBJ1-3; maybe TRBD1 (5 bases). The V gene's germline CDR1 is MDHEN and CDR2 SYDVKM. V lost 1 base to trimming and J lost 4 bases, with 17 bases between them. The CDR3 covers 17 residues.

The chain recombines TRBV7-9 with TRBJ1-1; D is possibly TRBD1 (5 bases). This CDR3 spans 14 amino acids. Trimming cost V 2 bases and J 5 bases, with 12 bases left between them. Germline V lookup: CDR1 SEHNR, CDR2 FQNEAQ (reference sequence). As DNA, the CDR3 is TGTGCCAGCAGCTTATTGGCAGGGAAGACTGAAGCTTTCTTT. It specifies CASSLLAGKTEAFF.